This TCR beta chain was documented in a study of blood T cell repertoires in COVID-19. Study in general: Sample material is recorded as cDNA or gDNA derived from T cells, B-cell-depleted T cells, or PBMCs.

Under the authors' procedure: Reference gene primer amplification yielded estimated nucleated cell counts. The repertoire was sequenced with immunoSEQ multiplex PCR; TCRdb's copy has only in-frame clones and lacks some. D and trimming come from the DNA, and the V and J calls and clone size come from that table. Counted here are 310,000 or so clones, 88% occurring once; the ten biggest clones make up 11%. The Seattle patients, enrolled during active infection, were followed longitudinally. This clone was detected only once. CDR3 length equals 13 residues. V trimming: 4 bases; J trimming: 2 bases; junction bases outside the gene matches: 1. Germline V CDR1 and CDR2: MNHEY, SVGEGT.

The chain joins TRBV6-2 or TRBV6-3 to TRBJ2-5; TRBD2 agrees at 7 bases. Sequencing was performed on peripheral blood. This TCR derives from a woman under 40 with COVID-19, enrolled during active disease. CDR3 amino acids: CASSWDYQETQYF. CDR3 nucleotides: TGTGCCAGCAGTTGGGACTATCAAGAGACCCAGTACTTC.